One sample yielded the 17 T cell receptor beta chains listed below, sequenced in a study of blood T cell repertoires in COVID-19. Clones were read by immunoSEQ multiplex PCR, and TCRdb kept only the in-frame ones, dropping some. The data contain 150,000 to 200,000 clones, roughly 85% of them singletons. The sequencing sample was made of peripheral blood. These receptors came from a human donor with active or convalescent COVID-19. The donor label of this sample is uncertain.

The chain recombines TRBV29-1 with TRBJ2-7, with TRBD2 matching 12 bases. Germline trimming cut 7 bases from V and 4 bases from J; bases unmatched to any gene: 2. Germline assignment: CDR1 SQVTM and CDR2 ANQGSEA. The CDR3 loop spans 12 amino acids. CDR3 loop: CSAGTSGYEQYF. The CDR3 bases are TGCAGCGCCGGGACTAGCGGGTACGAGCAGTACTTC.

V is TRBV11-2 and J is TRBJ2-7; D call uncertain. V lost 0 bases and J 8 bases, leaving 23 bases between the germline ends. CDR3 size: 17 residues. CDR1 is SGHAT, CDR2 FQNNGV, per germline. The CDR3 nucleotides read TGTGCCAGCAGCTTAGATAATTACCGAAACCAACCAGGTCAGCAGTACTTC. It is translated as CASSLDNYRNQPGQQYF.

This sequence joins TRBV2 and TRBJ2-7, with TRBD2 as a possible D gene (6 bases). The CDR3 extends over 14 amino acids. Germline V gene data show CDR1 as SNHLY and CDR2 as FYNNEI. Trimming removed 4 bases at V and 1 base at J, with 11 bases between. CDR3 DNA sequence: TGTGCCAGCAGTGTTCAGGGAGGATCCTACGAGCAGTACTTC. Its translation: CASSVQGGSYEQYF.

This chain connects TRBV5-4 to TRBJ2-7; possible D gene TRBD1, 6 bases. The CDR3 contains 15 residues. Germline CDR1 reads SGHNT; CDR2 reads YYREEE (reference sequence). The germline V and J ends were trimmed by 0 bases and 4 bases, with 14 bases remaining between them. CDR3 sequence: CASSLGPDRSYEQYF. The CDR3, as DNA: TGTGCCAGCAGCTTGGGACCAGACAGGTCGTACGAGCAGTACTTC.

The chain has TRBV28 and TRBJ1-6; 7 positions match TRBD1. The V gene end was trimmed by 6 bases and the J gene end by 0 bases; junction bases not matched to a gene: 2. This CDR3 comprises 15 residues. Germline V CDR1 and CDR2: MDHEN, SYDVKM. The CDR3 coding sequence is TGTGCCAGCAGGGGACAGAGCTCCTATAATTCACCCCTCCACTTT. Protein: CASRGQSSYNSPLHF.

The V and J genes are TRBV4-2 and TRBJ2-1, with 9 bases that match TRBD2. Looked up from germline, CDR1 is LGHNA and CDR2 is YNFKEQ. This CDR3 is built from 17 residues. J was trimmed by 4 bases and V by 4 bases; bases with no gene match: 11. CDR3 amino acids: CASSRGETSGAYNEQFF. The CDR3 DNA sequence: TGTGCCAGCAGCCGCGGTGAGACTAGCGGAGCTTACAATGAGCAGTTCTTC.

V is TRBV11-3 and J is TRBJ2-7; 7 bases agree with TRBD2. From germline, CDR1 is SGHNT and CDR2 YENEEA. V lost 3 bases, J lost 3 bases, and 2 bases stayed unmatched. CDR3 length equals 13 residues. The chain's CDR3 is CASSFGLVYEQYF. For the CDR3, the DNA is TGTGCCAGCAGCTTTGGACTAGTCTACGAGCAGTACTTC.

The chain links TRBV3-1 (or the pseudogene TRBV3-2) to TRBJ1-1; D is unresolved. Trimming removed 0 bases at V and 5 bases at J, with 13 bases between. CDR1 and CDR2 from the germline V gene are LGHDT and YNNKEL (reference sequence). The CDR3 consists of 15 residues. The CDR3 DNA reads TGTGCCAGCAGCCAAGATGGTATCAGGTGGACTGAAGCTTTCTTT. The encoded protein is CASSQDGIRWTEAFF.

Concerning this clone itself: Additional DNA sequences in this sample encode the identical CDR3. This chain uses TRBV28 with TRBJ2-7; tentative D call: TRBD1 (5 bases). V was shortened by 2 bases and J by 3 bases, with 5 bases between the two germline ends. This CDR3 has 12 residues. The germline V gene encodes CDR1 MDHEN and CDR2 SYDVKM. CDR3 protein: CASSLRGYEQYF. The CDR3 nucleotides are TGTGCCAGCAGTTTAAGGGGCTACGAGCAGTACTTC.

CDR3: CASSVGAGLQETQYF. For the CDR3, the DNA is TGTGCCAGCAGCGTAGGGGCGGGACTACAAGAGACCCAGTACTTC. The V call is TRBV9, the J call TRBJ2-5; 7 bases map to TRBD2. CDR1 and CDR2 (germline): SGDLS, YYNGEE. V lost 0 bases to trimming and J lost 2 bases; unmatched junction nucleotides: 4. The CDR3 has 15 residues. The full variable domain, completed using reference TRBV9 and TRBJ2-5, is DSGVTQTPKHLITATGQRVTLRCSPRSGDLSVYWYQQSLDQGLQFLIQYYNGEERAKGNILERFSAQQFPDLHSELNLSSLELGDSALYFCASSVGAGLQETQYFGPGTRLLVL.

This chain uses TRBV27 with TRBJ1-6, with TRBD1 matching over 8 bases. CDR1 and CDR2 from the germline V gene are MNHEY and SMNVEV (reference sequence). The V segment lost 6 bases and the J segment 6 bases; nucleotides outside the gene matches: 4. The CDR3 has 14 amino acids. CDR3 region: CASRPGQGNSPLHF. The CDR3 DNA is TGTGCCAGCAGGCCAGGACAGGGTAATTCACCCCTCCACTTT.

V usage is TRBV7-9 and J usage is TRBJ2-3; a weak D match, TRBD2 (6 bases). In germline, CDR1 is SEHNR, CDR2 FQNEAQ (reference sequence). This CDR3 comprises 15 residues. V was trimmed by 5 bases and J by 1 base, leaving 13 bases between them. The CDR3 spells CASSVTTGGTDTQYF. The CDR3 bases are TGTGCCAGCAGCGTTACGACGGGGGGCACAGATACGCAGTATTTT.

This clone appeared a single time. V and J are TRBV19 and TRBJ1-1, with a weak D call TRBD1 (5 bases). Germline assignment: CDR1 LNHDA and CDR2 SQIVND (reference sequence). CDR3 length: 12 amino acids. V was trimmed by 11 bases and J by 4 bases, leaving 14 bases between them. CDR3 nucleotide sequence: TGTGCCTCCAGTGGGAGGGGCACTGAAGCTTTCTTT. Encoded protein: CASSGRGTEAFF. Variable domain in full (rest from reference TRBV19 and TRBJ1-1): DGGITQSPKYLFRKEGQNVTLSCEQNLNHDAMYWYRQDPGQGLRLIYYSQIVNDFQKGDIAEGYSVSREKKESFPLTVTSAQKNPTAFYLCASSGRGTEAFFGQGTRLTVV.

The J gene is TRBJ2-5, the V gene TRBV5-1, with TRBD2 matching over 15 bases. The CDR3 sequence is 16 residues long. J lost 4 bases, V lost 4 bases, and 5 bases had no gene match. Germline V gene data show CDR1 as SGHRS and CDR2 as YFSETQ. CDR3 nucleotides: TGCGCCAGCAGCCGGACTAGCGGGAGGGGGGGAGAGACCCAGTACTTC. Translated, it gives CASSRTSGRGGETQYF.

This clone appeared a single time. The genes are TRBV7-8 and TRBJ2-1; 10 bases map to TRBD2. Germline V gene sequence: CDR1 SGHVS, CDR2 FQNEAQ. J lost 4 bases, V lost 4 bases, and 10 bases had no gene match. The CDR3 sequence is 17 residues long. The CDR3 DNA follows: TGTGCCAGCAGCTCTCCCTCTAGCGGGAGAGGTTACAATGAGCAGTTCTTC. This codes for CASSSPSSGRGYNEQFF.

This chain connects TRBV9 to TRBJ2-7, with a possible D match to TRBD1 (6 bases). The germline V gene encodes CDR1 SGDLS and CDR2 YYNGEE. The CDR3 consists of 13 residues. V was shortened by 0 bases and J by 5 bases, with 9 bases between the two germline ends. CDR3 sequence: CASSVAGDHEQYF. DNA for the CDR3: TGTGCCAGCAGCGTAGCAGGGGACCACGAGCAGTACTTC.

V usage is TRBV9 and J usage is TRBJ1-3; 10 bases align to TRBD1. CDR1 and CDR2 (germline): SGDLS, YYNGEE. The CDR3 is 16 amino acids. Trimming cost V 0 bases and J 4 bases; bases outside gene matches: 4. The CDR3 bases are TGTGCCAGCAGCGTAGAGACAGGGGGCATCGGAAACACCATATATTTT. It codes for CASSVETGGIGNTIYF.